A single sample is the source of the 19 T cell receptor beta chains below, sequenced in a study of blood T cells in healthy people across ages. The use of a sample-barcoded 5' primer and a J-beta primer mix characterized a second PCR of about 7 to 12 cycles. TCRdb processed the 5' RACE reads anew with MiXCR; each CDR3 protein has one entry. The table includes about 1.8 million distinct CDR3 sequences, 49% detected once. Sample: blood. These receptors came from a woman in her thirties or forties in good health.

The V and J genes are TRBV6-2 or TRBV6-3 and TRBJ2-1; no clear D. The length of the CDR3 is 14 residues. Germline CDR1 MNHEY, CDR2 SVGEGT. Trimming pared 5 bases from V and 4 bases from J, leaving 12 bases between. The CDR3 region is CASSDGQLYNEQFF. CDR3 nucleotides: TGTGCCAGCAGTGACGGTCAGCTGTACAATGAGCAGTTCTTC.

This clonotype was counted between two and nine times. The chain couples TRBV5-1 to TRBJ1-2, with 8 bases aligning to TRBD1. This CDR3 comprises 14 residues. The germline CDR1 and CDR2 sequences are SGHRS and YFSETQ. Trimming took 4 bases from V and 4 from J; bases not matched to a gene: 6. CDR3 sequence (DNA): TGCGCCAGCAGCCAAAACGGACAGGGCTATGGCTACACCTTC. It codes for CASSQNGQGYGYTF.

The chain combines TRBV12-3 or TRBV12-4 with TRBJ1-2; D is uncertain. CDR3 length equals 18 residues. V was pared by 3 bases and J by 3 bases, with 23 bases between. In nucleotides, the CDR3 is TGTGCCAGCAGTTTTGGTAGGCGCGAAGAATGGGTGGACTATGGCTACACCTTC. As protein: CASSFGRREEWVDYGYTF.

The chain carries TRBV5-1 and TRBJ1-2; D gene unclear. The CDR3 sequence is 15 residues long. The V end was cut by 0 bases, the J end by 3 bases, with 12 bases between. Germline V gene lookup returns CDR1 SGHRS and CDR2 YFSETQ. CDR3 sequence (DNA): TGCGCCAGCAGCTTGGCCCCAGCGGCGGACTATGGCTACACCTTC. Protein sequence: CASSLAPAADYGYTF.

V is TRBV5-8 and J is TRBJ1-4; 9 bases align to TRBD1. Germline loops: CDR1 SGHTS, CDR2 YDEGEE. Trimming removed 6 bases from V and 8 bases from J; junction bases left unmatched: 8. This CDR3 is 14 amino acids long. CDR3 amino acids: CASNHGQGSEKLFF. The CDR3 DNA follows: TGTGCCAGCAATCACGGACAGGGGAGCGAAAAACTGTTTTTT. Looking up the rest from reference TRBV5-8 and TRBJ1-4 gives the full variable domain: EAGVTQSPTHLIKTRGQQATLRCSPISGHTSVYWYQQALGLGLQFLLWYDEGEERNRGNFPPRFSGRQFPNYSSELNVNALELEDSALYLCASNHGQGSEKLFFGSGTQLSVL.

The chain joins TRBV7-9 to TRBJ2-3; TRBD1 matches 9 bases. The V and J ends lost 5 bases and 0 bases, in that order; junction bases with no gene match: 9. CDR3 length: 17 residues. Germline-derived CDR1 and CDR2 are SEHNR and FQNEAQ (reference sequence). DNA for the CDR3: TGTGCCAGCAGCGGGGGGACAGGGCCCTTTAGCACAGATACGCAGTATTTT. Its protein is CASSGGTGPFSTDTQYF.

The chain employs TRBV7-9 and TRBJ2-3, with D perhaps TRBD1 or TRBD2 (5 bases each). The V and J ends lost 3 bases and 2 bases respectively, with 12 bases between them. Germline values: CDR1 SEHNR, CDR2 FQNEAQ (reference sequence). The CDR3 is made up of 15 amino acids. In nucleotides, the CDR3 is TGTGCCAGCAGCTTTGACGGGGCTGACACAGATACGCAGTATTTT. Its translation is CASSFDGADTDTQYF.

Only a few counts were recorded for this clonotype. The chain employs TRBV9 and TRBJ2-5; no clear D gene. Germline V gives CDR1 SGDLS, CDR2 YYNGEE. The CDR3 sequence is 14 residues long. V dropped 2 bases and J dropped 3 bases, with 11 bases sitting between them. Here the CDR3 reads CASSVGQSKETQYF. In nucleotides, the CDR3 is TGTGCCAGCAGCGTCGGGCAGTCTAAAGAGACCCAGTACTTC.

The chain links TRBV6-5 to TRBJ1-1; 10 nucleotides match TRBD1. The ends lost 5 bases at V and 8 bases at J; junction bases unmatched: 2. Germline V gene sequence: CDR1 MNHEY, CDR2 SVGAGI. This CDR3 comprises 12 residues. The CDR3 loop reads CASSGQGGEAFF. CDR3 in DNA: TGTGCCAGCAGTGGACAGGGGGGAGAAGCTTTCTTT.

A few counts support this clonotype. Written as DNA, the CDR3 is TGTGCCATCAGTGAGCCAGACACAAACAATGAGCAGTTCTTC. Residues: CAISEPDTNNEQFF. The rearrangement links TRBV10-3 to TRBJ2-1; D is unclear. CDR1 and CDR2 (germline): ENHRY, SYGVKD. CDR3 length equals 14 residues. Trimming pared 2 bases from V and 5 bases from J, leaving 10 bases between.

The chain joins TRBV5-1 to TRBJ1-5; D call uncertain. Germline V gene data show CDR1 as SGHRS and CDR2 as YFSETQ. The CDR3 runs 14 residues. Between the trimmed V and J ends, which lost 4 bases and 8 bases, there was a span of 16 bases. This CDR3 is CASSGGGGSEPQHF. The CDR3 DNA reads TGCGCCAGCAGCGGCGGTGGAGGGAGCGAGCCCCAGCATTTT.

The rearrangement uses TRBV20-1 and TRBJ2-3; D is undetermined. The CDR3 runs to 12 residues. Trimming took off 3 bases at V and 4 bases at J, with 8 bases between the two ends. Germline V gives CDR1 DFQATT, CDR2 SNEGSKA (reference sequence). The chain's CDR3 is CSASIRPDTQYF. Written as DNA, the CDR3 is TGCAGTGCTAGTATTCGGCCAGATACGCAGTATTTT.

The V gene is TRBV9, the J gene TRBJ1-1; D perhaps matches TRBD1 (5 bases). Germline V gene data show CDR1 as SGDLS and CDR2 as YYNGEE. The CDR3 spans 12 residues. Trimming stripped 4 bases from V and 8 bases from J, with 12 bases between. In nucleotides, the CDR3 is TGTGCCAGCAGCCCCCCGGGACCCGAAGCTTTCTTT. As protein: CASSPPGPEAFF.

The CDR3 region is CASSSGTGSFNSPLHF. The CDR3 DNA follows: TGTGCCAGCAGTTCCGGGACAGGGTCGTTTAATTCACCCCTCCACTTT. This chain connects TRBV27 to TRBJ1-6; 9 bases align to TRBD1. Germline V gene data show CDR1 as MNHEY and CDR2 as SMNVEV (reference sequence). The CDR3 is made up of 16 amino acids. The trim removed 4 bases at V and 6 bases at J, leaving 7 bases unmatched.

The V and J genes are TRBV6-5 and TRBJ2-7, with D possibly matching TRBD1 (5 bases). The ends were cut back, 9 bases at V and 3 bases at J, with 15 bases in the middle. CDR1 MNHEY and CDR2 SVGAGI come from the germline V gene. This CDR3 spans 13 amino acids. CDR3 loop: CASGKDSFYEQYF. The CDR3 bases are TGTGCCAGTGGTAAAGACAGTTTCTACGAGCAGTACTTC.

This chain uses TRBV29-1 with TRBJ2-7, with 7 nucleotides matching TRBD2. This CDR3 is 12 amino acids long. Per germline, CDR1 SQVTM and CDR2 ANQGSEA. Losses at the gene ends were 4 bases for V and 6 bases for J; bases not matched to a gene: 6. CDR3 coding DNA: TGCAGCGTTGTTGTAGCGGGTGGCGAGCAGTACTTC. Encoded protein: CSVVVAGGEQYF.

The count of this clonotype is one. V and J are TRBV6-1 and TRBJ2-7; possibly TRBD1 or TRBD2 for D (5 bases each). CDR1 and CDR2 from the germline V gene are MNHNS and SASEGT. Trimming shortened V by 5 bases and J by 2 bases, and 13 bases separated the two germline ends. The CDR3 totals 14 residues. Here the CDR3 reads CASSSGTFAYEQYF. The CDR3 DNA reads as TGTGCCAGCAGTTCAGGGACGTTCGCCTACGAGCAGTACTTC.

This clonotype was seen at least ten times. The chain links TRBV10-3 to TRBJ2-4; D remains unclear. V was trimmed by 0 bases and J by 1 base, leaving 4 bases between them. CDR3 size: 14 residues. Germline-derived CDR1 and CDR2 are ENHRY and SYGVKD. The CDR3 loop reads CAISESGAKNIQYF. CDR3 DNA sequence: TGTGCCATCAGTGAGTCAGGGGCCAAAAACATTCAGTACTTC.

This clonotype was detected only a few times. CDR3 sequence reads: CASSLNPGAGYTF. The CDR3 nucleotides read TGTGCCAGCAGTTTAAATCCAGGGGCTGGCTACACCTTC. This chain links TRBV27 with TRBJ1-2; D is perhaps TRBD1 (6 bases). The germline CDR1 and CDR2 sequences are MNHEY and SMNVEV (reference sequence). The CDR3 contains 13 residues. V lost 2 bases to trimming and J lost 7 bases, with 11 bases between them.